Presented here are 4 T cell receptor beta chains from one specimen sequenced in a study of cytomegalovirus exposure and HLA in healthy donors. The PCR was carried out with 60 Vbeta primers and 13 Jbeta primers. Assay used: immunoSEQ multiplex PCR; TCRdb lists only in-frame clones, some missing. This sample yields roughly 96,000 clones, of which about four fifths are seen a single time; 2.5% to 3% belongs to the top ten. Sequences were obtained from PBMCs. The receptors were gathered from a female donor in good health and CMV-seropositive.

This chain connects TRBV4-3 to TRBJ2-2, with D possibly being TRBD1 (5 bases). Germline lookup yields CDR1 LGHNA and CDR2 YSLEER. Trimming stripped 1 base from V and 3 bases from J, with 12 bases between. The CDR3 totals 16 residues. DNA of the CDR3: TGCGCCAGCAGCCAAGGTCTACAGGATTACACCGGGGAGCTGTTTTTT. Its protein product is CASSQGLQDYTGELFF.

This rearrangement joins TRBV28 to TRBJ2-5; D is possibly TRBD1 (6 bases). The CDR3 is made up of 13 amino acids. Trimming shortened V by 2 bases and J by 2 bases, and 6 bases separated the two germline ends. The germline gives CDR1 MDHEN, CDR2 SYDVKM. The CDR3 DNA is TGTGCCAGCAGTTTAGGACAGCAAGAGACCCAGTACTTC. Its protein is CASSLGQQETQYF.

This clone was detected only a few times. The gene calls are TRBV28 and TRBJ1-2; D possibly corresponds to TRBD1 (5 bases). V was shortened by 3 bases and J by 1 base, with 9 bases between the two germline ends. Germline V gives CDR1 MDHEN, CDR2 SYDVKM. The CDR3 sequence is 14 residues long. The DNA of the CDR3 is TGTGCCAGCAGTTTGGCGGGGCGTAACTATGGCTACACCTTC. Its translation: CASSLAGRNYGYTF.

This chain connects TRBV5-8 to TRBJ1-2, with a possible D match to TRBD1 (6 bases). This CDR3 region has 14 residues. Trimming took 4 bases from V and 2 from J, leaving 12 bases between them. Germline V lookup: CDR1 SGHTS, CDR2 YDEGEE. CDR3 coding DNA: TGTGCCAGCAGCAGAGGGACACCAAACTATGGCTACACCTTC. The encoded protein is CASSRGTPNYGYTF.